This record looks at one T cell receptor beta chain sequence and its context. This record comes from a study of shared clonotypes between healthy human individuals. From germline, CDR1 is SEHNR and CDR2 FQNEAQ (reference sequence). The CDR3 extends over 18 amino acids. The ends were cut back, 2 bases at V and 0 bases at J, with 16 bases in the middle. Recent acute infections and vaccinations were absent in the healthy HIV-negative adult donors. Generated by immunoSEQ multiplex PCR, the TCRdb table keeps only in-frame clones and is missing some. This sample has over a million clones, with about 84% found just once.

V gene TRBV7-9 combines with J gene TRBJ2-2; D unresolved. Sequencing used memory CD4+ T cells from PBMCs. Subset specified: CD45RA-negative fraction. The receptor's source is a man between 18 and 29 years old in good health. Some clones in this sample may be carry-over from other donors' samples. The CDR3 here is CASSLIFPTDSNTGELFF. The CDR3 DNA reads TGTGCCAGCAGCTTAATATTCCCAACAGATTCGAACACCGGGGAGCTGTTTTTT.